This T cell receptor (beta chain) came from a study of cytomegalovirus exposure and HLA in healthy donors. Study-wide results and caveats: Most subjects' HLA-A and HLA-B alleles were reportedly predicted from TCR beta sequences.

With respect to this clone: The antigen is not known.

Per the germline V gene, CDR1 is SQVTM and CDR2 is ANQGSEA. The CDR3 loop spans 11 amino acids. V lost 6 bases, J lost 3 bases, and 6 bases lay in between. Primers for the PCR totalled 60 Vbeta and 13 Jbeta. Some clones are missing from TCRdb's copy, which holds only in-frame ones; the method was immunoSEQ multiplex PCR. The specimen's table records 130,000 or so clones. The sample was PBMCs. The sequence derives from a woman in her thirties or forties in good health and CMV-seronegative. V gene TRBV29-1 combines with J gene TRBJ2-4; D is ambiguous. CDR3 amino acids: CSVQFKNIQYF. CDR3 coding DNA: TGCAGCGTGCAGTTCAAAAACATTCAGTACTTC. The full variable domain, in which reference TRBV29-1 and TRBJ2-4 provide the parts outside the CDR3, is SAVISQKPSRDICQRGTSLTIQCQVDSQVTMMFWYRQQPGQSLTLIATANQGSEATYESGFVIDKFPISRPNLTFSTLTVSNMSPEDSSIYLCSVQFKNIQYFGAGTRLSVL.